The 21 T cell receptor beta chains given below trace back to one sample, sequenced in a study of regulatory T cells in long-lasting Graves disease. Documented time point: newly diagnosed GD, antithyroid drugs for less than 3 months. Extracted RNA from PBMCs served as the source of the TCR library. iRepertoire HTBI primers and Arm-PCR of CDR3 regions built TCR beta libraries. TCRdb reprocessed the multiplex PCR reads with MiXCR, giving one entry per CDR3 protein. The data show around 450,000 distinct CDR3 sequences, with over 12% seen just once and about 7.8% held by the top ten. These records were also assigned to another study, of T cells in Graves' hyperthyroidism and ophthalmopathy.

The specimen was peripheral blood mononuclear cells (PBMCs), collected at new diagnosis, from a patient treated with antithyroid drugs. These receptors were obtained from a woman in her thirties or forties with Graves disease.

This clonotype was picked up many times. The rearrangement joins TRBV2 to TRBJ2-7; D perhaps matches TRBD1 (6 bases). The CDR3 is 14 amino acids. CDR1 and CDR2 (germline): SNHLY, FYNNEI. V lost 5 bases and J 7 bases, leaving 18 bases between the germline ends. CDR3 sequence reads: CASSRTAVWSEQYF. CDR3 DNA sequence: TGTGCCAGCAGTAGGACAGCAGTTTGGTCGGAGCAGTACTTC.

This clonotype was picked up many times. This chain links TRBV27 with TRBJ2-2; 8 bases line up with TRBD1. The V gene end was trimmed by 5 bases and the J gene end by 5 bases; junction bases not matched to a gene: 4. CDR1 MNHEY and CDR2 SMNVEV come from the germline V gene (reference sequence). The CDR3 runs to 14 residues. CDR3 nucleotide sequence: TGTGCCAGCAGTAAACAGGGGGTTACCGGGGAGCTGTTTTTT. Translated: CASSKQGVTGELFF.

This clonotype occurred many times. This chain uses TRBV11-3 with TRBJ1-1; tentative D call: TRBD1 (6 bases). Germline V gene sequence: CDR1 SGHNT, CDR2 YENEEA. The CDR3 has 14 amino acids. V was cut by 4 bases and J by 2 bases, with 11 bases left in between. The CDR3 is CASSSRGGNTEAFF. In DNA, the CDR3 is TGTGCCAGCAGCTCCCGCGGGGGCAACACTGAAGCTTTCTTT.

This chain connects TRBV6-2 or TRBV6-3 to TRBJ2-7; 9 bases agree with TRBD2. Germline CDR1 is MNHEY and CDR2 is SVGEGT. This CDR3 is 15 amino acids long. The J segment lost 3 bases and the V segment lost 1 base, leaving 4 bases of the junction unmatched. Here the CDR3 reads CASSYLAGDSYEQYF. In nucleotides, the CDR3 is TGTGCCAGCAGTTACTTAGCGGGAGATAGCTACGAGCAGTACTTC.

This clonotype was counted at least ten times. The chain couples TRBV6-2 or TRBV6-3 to TRBJ2-1; D could derive from TRBD1 or TRBD2 (6 bases each). From germline, CDR1 is MNHEY and CDR2 SVGEGT. This CDR3 has 14 amino acids. Between the trimmed V and J ends, which lost 5 bases and 9 bases, there was a span of 17 bases. CDR3: CASSGGGWGSEQFF. CDR3 sequence (DNA): TGTGCCAGCAGTGGAGGGGGGTGGGGCTCTGAGCAGTTCTTC.

This clonotype was seen at least ten times. The rearrangement links TRBV6-5 to TRBJ2-2, with 7 bases matching TRBD1. With 4 bases clipped from V and 5 bases from J, the junction kept 4 bases outside the gene matches. This CDR3 spans 14 amino acids. From germline, CDR1 is MNHEY and CDR2 SVGAGI. CDR3 DNA: TGTGCCAGCAGTTCGACAGGGATAACCGGGGAGCTGTTTTTT. Translating gives CASSSTGITGELFF.

This clonotype was detected many times. V gene TRBV30 combines with J gene TRBJ2-7; D is perhaps TRBD2 (6 bases). Looked up from germline, CDR1 is GTSNPN and CDR2 is SVGIG (reference sequence). The CDR3 has 14 amino acids. Trimming cost V 4 bases and J 5 bases, with 18 bases left between them. As DNA, the CDR3 is TGTGCCTGGACTAAGACTAGTTTCGACAACGAGCAGTACTTC. Translated: CAWTKTSFDNEQYF.

There are many counts of this clonotype. The chain recombines TRBV7-8 with TRBJ1-5, with 8 nucleotides matching TRBD1. V lost 4 bases and J lost 3; bases outside the gene matches: 8. The CDR3 covers 16 residues. The V gene's germline CDR1 is SGHVS and CDR2 FQNEAQ. The CDR3 DNA reads TGTGCCAGCAGCTCCTGGGACAGGTCCTACAATCAGCCCCAGCATTTT. This encodes CASSSWDRSYNQPQHF.

J is TRBJ2-1 and V is TRBV12-3 or TRBV12-4, with 8 bases aligning to TRBD2. V lost 4 bases, J lost 8 bases, and 7 bases stayed unmatched. The CDR3 is 14 amino acids. The chain's CDR3 is CASSSPGLGHEQFF. Here the CDR3 DNA reads TGTGCCAGCAGTTCCCCGGGACTAGGGCATGAGCAGTTCTTC.

The chain couples TRBV6-1 to TRBJ2-1; 11 bases agree with TRBD2. The CDR3 is made up of 16 amino acids. Trimming took 7 bases from V and 6 from J; bases not matched to a gene: 11. In germline, CDR1 is MNHNS, CDR2 SASEGT. DNA for the CDR3: TGTGCCAGCAAGAAACCTCAACTAGCGGGAGTCAATGAGCAGTTCTTC. This encodes CASKKPQLAGVNEQFF.

This clonotype has a count of ten or more. CDR3 loop: CAISPSGSTYNEQFF. The CDR3 region has the DNA TGTGCCATCAGCCCTAGCGGCTCCACCTACAATGAGCAGTTCTTC. The genes are TRBV10-3 and TRBJ2-1; 7 bases match TRBD2. V trimming: 6 bases; J trimming: 2 bases; junction bases outside the gene matches: 7. The CDR3 has 15 amino acids. Germline CDR1 reads ENHRY; CDR2 reads SYGVKD.

V usage is TRBV11-3 and J usage is TRBJ2-5; tentatively, D is TRBD2 (5 bases). The CDR3 extends over 11 amino acids. V lost 4 bases and J lost 7, with 7 bases in between. Germline V gene lookup returns CDR1 SGHNT and CDR2 YENEEA. The DNA for the CDR3 is TGTGCCAGCAGCTCCGCGGGGACCCAGTACTTC. It is translated as CASSSAGTQYF. Using reference TRBV11-3 and TRBJ2-5 for the parts outside the CDR3, the full variable domain is EAGVVQSPRYKIIEKKQPVAFWCNPISGHNTLYWYLQNLGQGPELLIRYENEEAVDDSQLPKDRFSAERLKGVDSTLKIQPAELGDSAVYLCASSSAGTQYFGPGTRLLVL.

This clonotype was detected ten times or more. CDR3 DNA: TGTGCCAGCAGCCATGGGGCAGAAAACACAGATACGCAGTATTTT. This gives the protein CASSHGAENTDTQYF. The rearrangement uses TRBV12-3 or TRBV12-4 and TRBJ2-3, with D perhaps TRBD1 (5 bases). V gave up 6 bases and J gave up 2 bases, with 15 bases separating them. This CDR3 spans 15 amino acids.

This clonotype was seen a few times. The chain joins TRBV5-6 to TRBJ2-3; 7 nucleotides agree with TRBD1. The CDR3 is 12 residues long. The junction had 6 bases not matched to a gene; V was cut back by 2 bases and J by 12 bases. The germline gives CDR1 SGHDT, CDR2 YYEEEE. The DNA of the CDR3 is TGTGCCAGCAGCTTCCGACAGGGTGATCAGTATTTT. Amino acid sequence: CASSFRQGDQYF.

With respect to this clonotype: Since a much larger clone is just one base distant, this may be a read error. The V gene is TRBV20-1, the J gene TRBJ1-2; D is unclear. With 5 bases removed from V and 4 bases from J, the gap between germline ends came to 8 bases. The CDR3 is 11 amino acids. Germline V gene sequence: CDR1 DFQATT, CDR2 SNEGSKA (reference sequence). For the CDR3, the DNA is TGCAGTGCTCCGGACGGCTATGGCTACACCTTC. Translated, it gives CSAPDGYGYTF.

To note about this clonotype: Being one base from a much bigger clone, this may be a read error. V gene TRBV2 combines with J gene TRBJ2-7; TRBD2 matches 11 bases. The CDR3 runs 18 residues. CDR1 and CDR2 from the germline V gene are SNHLY and FYNNEI. The CDR3 region is CASSASTSGTPKIYEQSF. Here the CDR3 DNA reads TGTGCCAGCTCGGCGTCGACTAGCGGGACCCCGAAGATCTACGAGCAGTCCTTC.

As concerns this clonotype: A single base is all that separates this from a far larger clone, so a read error is likely. The chain links TRBV12-3 or TRBV12-4 to TRBJ2-3; 7 bases agree with TRBD2. The J call may not be correct, given that the DNA end is closer to TRBJ2-7. The CDR3 covers 15 residues. The CDR3: CASSSRDGGIYEQYF. The DNA for the CDR3 is TGTGCCAGCAGTTCCCGGGACGGGGGGATCTACGAGCAGTACTTC.

The J gene is TRBJ2-7, the V gene TRBV20-1; 7 bases are shared with TRBD2. Trimming cost V 0 bases and J 4 bases; bases outside gene matches: 9. Germline CDR1 DFQATT, CDR2 SNEGSKA (reference sequence). The CDR3 spans 15 residues. The CDR3 sequence is CSARDLASGAYEQYF. CDR3 bases: TGCAGTGCTAGAGATCTGGCCAGCGGGGCTTACGAGCAGTACTTC.

The J gene is TRBJ2-4, the V gene TRBV20-1; 10 bases align to TRBD2. The CDR3 has 13 amino acids. Germline CDR1 and CDR2: DFQATT and SNEGSKA (reference sequence). Trimming at V came to 1 base and at J to 8 bases, leaving 2 bases not matched to a gene. The CDR3 sequence: CSARGLAGDIQYF. The CDR3 bases are TGCAGTGCTAGAGGGCTAGCGGGAGACATTCAGTACTTC.

This clonotype was observed a single time. The chain recombines TRBV6-1 with TRBJ1-2, with 11 nucleotides matching TRBD1. Germline lookup yields CDR1 MNHNS and CDR2 SASEGT. Losses at the gene ends were 7 bases for V and 4 bases for J; bases not matched to a gene: 11. The CDR3 has 16 amino acids. The CDR3 region has the DNA TGTGCCAGCAAGAGGGACAGGGGGTATCGGGGCTATGGCTACACCTTC. As protein: CASKRDRGYRGYGYTF.

This clonotype occurred many times. This chain uses TRBV27 with TRBJ1-1; D not resolved. Germline V gives CDR1 MNHEY, CDR2 SMNVEV (reference sequence). This CDR3 spans 14 amino acids. Trimming removed 0 bases from V and 5 bases from J, with 10 bases in between. The CDR3 nucleotides read TGTGCCAGCAGTTTATCGCGAGGAGGGACTGAAGCTTTCTTT. Translated, it gives CASSLSRGGTEAFF.